This entry lists 7 T cell receptor beta chains sequenced from one sample in a study of blood T cell repertoires in COVID-19. Clones were sequenced by immunoSEQ multiplex PCR, and TCRdb holds only the in-frame ones, with some missing. The sample records 70,000 or so clones, about 90% being singletons. Sequenced material: peripheral blood. The receptors derive from a woman over 75 with active COVID-19.

The V gene is TRBV28, the J gene TRBJ1-3; TRBD1 aligns across 7 bases. CDR1 MDHEN and CDR2 SYDVKM come from the germline V gene. Trimming took 4 bases from V and 5 from J; bases not matched to a gene: 8. The CDR3 has 15 amino acids. The CDR3 DNA follows: TGTGCCAGCAGTTCCCCCTACAGGGGTCGAAACACCATATATTTT. As protein: CASSSPYRGRNTIYF.

The V call is TRBV18, the J call TRBJ2-3; the match to TRBD1 covers 7 bases. With 3 bases clipped from V and 1 base from J, the junction kept 4 bases outside the gene matches. Germline CDR1 KGHSH, CDR2 LQKENI. This CDR3 comprises 15 residues. The DNA for the CDR3 is TGTGCCAGCTCACCCTTCGGACAGGGCACAGATACGCAGTATTTT. Its protein is CASSPFGQGTDTQYF.

The rearrangement uses TRBV5-6 and TRBJ2-5, with TRBD2 matching 11 bases. This CDR3 has 17 residues. CDR1 and CDR2 from the germline V gene are SGHDT and YYEEEE. V shed 0 bases, J shed 0 bases, and the junction held 4 bases outside the gene matches. The CDR3 loop reads CASSLGASGRYQETQYF. CDR3 coding DNA: TGTGCCAGCAGCTTGGGGGCTAGCGGGAGGTACCAAGAGACCCAGTACTTC.

This clone came up once. The V and J genes are TRBV5-6 and TRBJ2-1; D is unresolved. The CDR3 length is 12 residues. Trimming stripped 0 bases from V and 10 bases from J, with 8 bases between. CDR1 SGHDT and CDR2 YYEEEE come from the germline V gene. The CDR3 DNA is TGTGCCAGCAGCTTGGTTGCACTCGAGCAGTTCTTC. Its protein product is CASSLVALEQFF.

There are a few counts of this clone. The V gene is TRBV7-9, the J gene TRBJ1-2, with unresolved D. Germline values: CDR1 SEHNR, CDR2 FQNEAQ (reference sequence). The CDR3 has 16 amino acids. Trimming removed 1 base at V and 4 bases at J, with 16 bases between. This chain's CDR3 is CASSLVFVLELYGYTF. The CDR3 bases are TGTGCCAGCAGCTTAGTTTTTGTCCTCGAGCTCTATGGCTACACCTTC.

The genes are TRBV28 and TRBJ1-1, with 7 positions matching TRBD1. This CDR3 contains 13 residues. Germline loops: CDR1 MDHEN, CDR2 SYDVKM. V trimming: 5 bases; J trimming: 5 bases; junction bases outside the gene matches: 5. The CDR3 sequence is CASSRGRRTEAFF. CDR3 bases: TGTGCCAGCAGTAGGGGGCGCCGGACTGAAGCTTTCTTT.

The chain has TRBV7-9 and TRBJ2-5; 8 bases map to TRBD1. Per the germline V gene, CDR1 is SEHNR and CDR2 is FQNEAQ (reference sequence). The V segment lost 4 bases and the J segment 5 bases; nucleotides outside the gene matches: 12. CDR3 length equals 16 residues. CDR3 DNA: TGTGCCAGCAGCTCCCCCGGACAGGGTCGGGGGGAGACCCAGTACTTC. Its translation is CASSSPGQGRGETQYF.